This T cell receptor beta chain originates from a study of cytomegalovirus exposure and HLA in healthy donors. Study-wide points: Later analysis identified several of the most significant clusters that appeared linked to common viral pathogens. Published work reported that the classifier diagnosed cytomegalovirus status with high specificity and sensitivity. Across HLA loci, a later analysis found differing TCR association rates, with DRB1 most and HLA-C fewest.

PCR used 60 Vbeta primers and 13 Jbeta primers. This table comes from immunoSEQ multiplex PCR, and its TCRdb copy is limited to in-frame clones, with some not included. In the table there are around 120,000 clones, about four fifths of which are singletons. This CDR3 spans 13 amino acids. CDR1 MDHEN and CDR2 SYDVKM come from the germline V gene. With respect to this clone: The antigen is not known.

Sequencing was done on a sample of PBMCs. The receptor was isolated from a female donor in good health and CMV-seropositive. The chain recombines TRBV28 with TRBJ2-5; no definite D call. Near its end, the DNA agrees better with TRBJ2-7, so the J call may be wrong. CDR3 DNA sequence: TGTGCCAGCAGTCCCACCATAGACTACGAGCAGTACTTC. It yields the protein CASSPTIDYEQYF.